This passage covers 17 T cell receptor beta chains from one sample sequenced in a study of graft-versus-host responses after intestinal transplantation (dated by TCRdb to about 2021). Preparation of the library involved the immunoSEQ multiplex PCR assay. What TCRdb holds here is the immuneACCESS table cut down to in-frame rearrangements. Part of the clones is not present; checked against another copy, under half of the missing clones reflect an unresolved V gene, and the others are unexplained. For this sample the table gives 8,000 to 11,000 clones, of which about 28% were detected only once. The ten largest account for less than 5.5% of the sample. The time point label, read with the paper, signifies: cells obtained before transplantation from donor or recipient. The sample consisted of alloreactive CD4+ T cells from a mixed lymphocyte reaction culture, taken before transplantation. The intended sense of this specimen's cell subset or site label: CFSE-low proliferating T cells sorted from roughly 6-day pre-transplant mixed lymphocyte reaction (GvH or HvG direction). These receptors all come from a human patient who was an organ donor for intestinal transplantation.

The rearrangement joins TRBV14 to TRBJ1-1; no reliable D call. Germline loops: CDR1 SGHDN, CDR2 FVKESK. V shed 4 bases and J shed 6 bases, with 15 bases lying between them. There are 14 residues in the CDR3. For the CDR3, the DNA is TGTGCCAGCAGCCTTTTAGGGTCTCAAGCTGAAGCTTTCTTT. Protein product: CASSLLGSQAEAFF.

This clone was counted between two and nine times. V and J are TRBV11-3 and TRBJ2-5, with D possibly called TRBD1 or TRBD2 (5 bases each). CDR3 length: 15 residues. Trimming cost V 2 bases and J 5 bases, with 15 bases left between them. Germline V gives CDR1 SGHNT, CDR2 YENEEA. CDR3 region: CASSLFGTQLETQYF. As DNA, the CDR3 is TGTGCCAGCAGCTTATTCGGGACCCAGCTTGAGACCCAGTACTTC.

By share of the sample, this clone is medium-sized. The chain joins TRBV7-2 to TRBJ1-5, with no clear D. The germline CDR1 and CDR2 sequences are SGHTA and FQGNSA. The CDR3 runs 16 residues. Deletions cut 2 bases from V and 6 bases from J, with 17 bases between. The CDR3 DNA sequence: TGTGCCAGCAGCTTAAATGCAGTCTTCACTAGTCAGCCCCAGCATTTT. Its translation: CASSLNAVFTSQPQHF.

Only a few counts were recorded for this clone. The CDR3 DNA reads TGTGCCAGCAGCTTGGGGGGACTGAGCTCTGGAAACACCATATATTTT. Translated: CASSLGGLSSGNTIYF. The rearrangement joins TRBV5-4 to TRBJ1-3; a possible D gene is TRBD1 (5 bases). With 0 bases removed from V and 0 bases from J, the gap between germline ends came to 10 bases. The CDR3 sequence is 16 residues long. CDR1 SGHNT and CDR2 YYREEE come from the germline V gene (reference sequence).

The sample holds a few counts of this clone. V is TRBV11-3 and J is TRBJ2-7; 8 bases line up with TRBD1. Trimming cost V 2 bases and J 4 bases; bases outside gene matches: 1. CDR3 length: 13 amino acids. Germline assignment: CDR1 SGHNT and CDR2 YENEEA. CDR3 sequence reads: CASSLRTGYEQYF. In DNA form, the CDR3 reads TGTGCCAGCAGCTTACGGACAGGGTACGAGCAGTACTTC.

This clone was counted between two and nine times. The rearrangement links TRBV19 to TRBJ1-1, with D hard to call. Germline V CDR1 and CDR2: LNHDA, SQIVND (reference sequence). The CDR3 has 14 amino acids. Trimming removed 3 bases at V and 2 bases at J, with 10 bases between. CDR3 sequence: CASSITGANTEAFF. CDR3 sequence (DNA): TGTGCCAGTAGTATTACGGGCGCTAACACTGAAGCTTTCTTT.

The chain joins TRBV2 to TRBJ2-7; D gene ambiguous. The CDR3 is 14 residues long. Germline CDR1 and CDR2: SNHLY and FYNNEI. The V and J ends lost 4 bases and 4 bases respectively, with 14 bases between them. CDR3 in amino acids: CASSGRAPPYEQYF. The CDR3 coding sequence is TGTGCCAGCAGTGGGAGAGCTCCCCCATACGAGCAGTACTTC.

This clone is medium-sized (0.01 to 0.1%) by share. CDR3 amino acids: CASSEARGQGNYGYTF. In nucleotides, the CDR3 is TGTGCCAGCAGTGAAGCCCGCGGACAGGGGAACTATGGCTACACCTTC. The chain recombines TRBV6-1 with TRBJ1-2; the match to TRBD1 covers 9 bases. Germline values: CDR1 MNHNS, CDR2 SASEGT. With 0 bases clipped from V and 2 bases from J, the junction kept 4 bases outside the gene matches. CDR3 length: 16 amino acids.

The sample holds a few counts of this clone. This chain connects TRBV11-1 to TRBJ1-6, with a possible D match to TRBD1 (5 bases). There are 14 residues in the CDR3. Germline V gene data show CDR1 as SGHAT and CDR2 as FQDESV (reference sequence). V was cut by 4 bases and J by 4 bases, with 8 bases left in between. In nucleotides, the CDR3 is TGTGCCAGCAGCTCCGGACATTATAATTCACCCCTCCACTTT. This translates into CASSSGHYNSPLHF.

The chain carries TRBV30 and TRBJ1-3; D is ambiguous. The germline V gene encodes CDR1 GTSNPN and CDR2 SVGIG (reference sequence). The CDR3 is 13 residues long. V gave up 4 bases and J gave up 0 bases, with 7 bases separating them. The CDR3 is CAWNSFSGNTIYF. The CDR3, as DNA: TGTGCCTGGAATAGCTTCTCTGGAAACACCATATATTTT. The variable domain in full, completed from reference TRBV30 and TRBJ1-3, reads SQTIHQWPATLVQPVGSPLSLECTVEGTSNPNLYWYRQAAGRGLQLLFYSVGIGQISSEVPQNLSASRPQDRQFILSSKKLLLSDSGFYLCAWNSFSGNTIYFGEGSWLTVV.

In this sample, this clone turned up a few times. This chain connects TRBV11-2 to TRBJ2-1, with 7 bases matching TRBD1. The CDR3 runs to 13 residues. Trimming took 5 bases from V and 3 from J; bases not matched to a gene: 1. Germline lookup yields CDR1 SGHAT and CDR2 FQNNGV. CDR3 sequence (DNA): TGTGCCAGCAGCAGACAGGGCTACAATGAGCAGTTCTTC. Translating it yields CASSRQGYNEQFF.

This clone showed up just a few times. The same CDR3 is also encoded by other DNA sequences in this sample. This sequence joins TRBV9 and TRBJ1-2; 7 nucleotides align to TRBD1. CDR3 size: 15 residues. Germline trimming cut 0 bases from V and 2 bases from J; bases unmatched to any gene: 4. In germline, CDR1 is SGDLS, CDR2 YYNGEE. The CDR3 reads CASSVGQGGNYGYTF. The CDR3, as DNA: TGTGCCAGCAGCGTAGGTCAGGGGGGGAACTATGGCTACACCTTC.

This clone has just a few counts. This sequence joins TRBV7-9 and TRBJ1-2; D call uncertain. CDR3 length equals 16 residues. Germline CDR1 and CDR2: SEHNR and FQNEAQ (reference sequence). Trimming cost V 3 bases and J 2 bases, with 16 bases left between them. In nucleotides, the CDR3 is TGTGCCAGCAGCTTTTACGGGGTGCTGGGGAACTATGGCTACACCTTC. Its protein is CASSFYGVLGNYGYTF.

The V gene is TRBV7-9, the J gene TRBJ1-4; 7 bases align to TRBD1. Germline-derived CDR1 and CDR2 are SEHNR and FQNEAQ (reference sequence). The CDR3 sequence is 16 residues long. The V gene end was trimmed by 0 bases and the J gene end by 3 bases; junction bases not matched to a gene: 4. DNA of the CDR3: TGTGCCAGCAGCTTAGCAGGGGGCTTGGCTAATGAAAAACTGTTTTTT. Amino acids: CASSLAGGLANEKLFF.

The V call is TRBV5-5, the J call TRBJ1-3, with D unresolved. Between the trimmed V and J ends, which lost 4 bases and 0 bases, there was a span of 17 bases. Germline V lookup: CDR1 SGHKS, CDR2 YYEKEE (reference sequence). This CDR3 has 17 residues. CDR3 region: CASSPPGSPSSGNTIYF. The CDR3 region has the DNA TGTGCCAGCAGCCCTCCGGGCAGCCCGAGCTCTGGAAACACCATATATTTT.

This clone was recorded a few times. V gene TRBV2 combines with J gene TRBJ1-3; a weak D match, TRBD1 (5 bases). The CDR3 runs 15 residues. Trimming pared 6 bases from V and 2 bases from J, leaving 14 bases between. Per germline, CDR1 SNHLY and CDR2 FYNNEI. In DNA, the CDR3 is TGTGCCAGCAGCGCTAGGGGTGCCCCTGGAAACACCATATATTTT. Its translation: CASSARGAPGNTIYF.

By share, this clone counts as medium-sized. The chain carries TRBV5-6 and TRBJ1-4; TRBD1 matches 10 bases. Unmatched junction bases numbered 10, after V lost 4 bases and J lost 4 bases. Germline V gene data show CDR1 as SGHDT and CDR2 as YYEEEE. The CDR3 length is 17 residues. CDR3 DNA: TGTGCCAGCAGCCTGGGACAGGGGAGGCATGGTAATGAAAAACTGTTTTTT. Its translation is CASSLGQGRHGNEKLFF.